The entry below describes one T cell receptor (beta chain). Its specificity is unknown. The entry originates in a study of shared clonotypes between healthy human individuals. The table came from immunoSEQ multiplex PCR; TCRdb's copy has only in-frame clones and leaves some out. Among roughly 2,500,000 clones listed, more than 85% were seen once. Study conclusions and caveats: Among donors, clonotype sharing was expected to be affected by sequencing depth. With a handful of donors compared, around 5% of naive CD4 clonotypes were shared.

The sequence was obtained from a man younger than 35 in good health. Some clones in this sample may be carry-over from other donors' samples. The sequenced sample consisted of naive CD4+ T cells from PBMCs. Regarding subset: CD45RA+ positively selected.

The DNA for the CDR3 is TGTGCCAGCACCGAGGGGGGTTTCAGAGTCTATGGCTACACCTTC. Protein sequence: CASTEGGFRVYGYTF. The rearrangement links TRBV2 to TRBJ1-2; D possibly corresponds to TRBD1 (6 bases). V was shortened by 7 bases and J by 4 bases, with 19 bases between the two germline ends. The CDR3 is 15 residues long. Germline V gene lookup returns CDR1 SNHLY and CDR2 FYNNEI. Full variable domain (outside the CDR3, taken from reference TRBV2 and TRBJ1-2): EPEVTQTPSHQVTQMGQEVILRCVPISNHLYFYWYRQILGQKVEFLVSFYNNEISEKSEIFDDQFSVERPDGSNFTLKIRSTKLEDSAMYFCASTEGGFRVYGYTFGSGTRLTVV.